Listed below are T cell receptor beta chains from one sample, sequenced in a study of blood T cells in healthy people across ages. MiXCR was run by TCRdb on the 5' RACE reads, yielding one entry per CDR3 protein. The table shows roughly 1,000,000 distinct CDR3 sequences, with 20% to 25% occurring only once. These data also featured in a second study, about T cells of mothers and their children.

The sequenced sample consisted of blood. These receptor sequences come from a girl aged 2-10 years in good health. Each CDR3 is given with its conserved first and last residue. D genes are given only for firm matches. A row's size may be missing; if present it is once, few, many or a size class.

TRBV3-1	few	TRBJ2-4	NA	14	TGTGCCAGCAGCCAAGACGACGCCAAAAACATTCAGTACTTC	CASSQDDAKNIQYF
TRBV7-2	NA	TRBJ2-1	NA	15	TGTGCCAGCAGCTTAGCGCATTTTGGGGACCGGGAGCAGTTCTTC	CASSLAHFGDREQFF
TRBV7-2	NA	TRBJ2-5	TRBD2	14	TGTGCCAGCAGCTGGACTAGCGGGAGCGAGACTCAGCACTTC	CASSWTSGSETQHF
TRBV7-2	many	TRBJ2-3	NA	14	TGTGCCAGCAGCTTAGCGGGAGGTGAAGATACGCAGTATTTT	CASSLAGGEDTQYF
TRBV3-1	few	TRBJ2-5	NA	14	TGTGCCAGCAGCCAAGAAGTCGCGAGCGAGACCCAGTACTTC	CASSQEVASETQYF
TRBV5-1	NA	TRBJ2-5	TRBD1	14	TGCGCCAGCAGCCTACAGGGGATGCAAGAGACCCAGTACTTC	CASSLQGMQETQYF
TRBV6-2/TRBV6-3	NA	TRBJ1-1	TRBD1	14	TGTGCCAGCAGTTACTCTATACAGGGGGCTGAAGCTTTCTTT	CASSYSIQGAEAFF
TRBV28	NA	TRBJ2-1	NA	15	TGTGCCAGCAGTCCCAAAGTCCCCTGGGGCAATGAGCAGTTCTTC	CASSPKVPWGNEQFF
TRBV28	NA	TRBJ2-5	TRBD1	14	TGTGCCAGCGGACGGAACAGGGGCTGGGAGACCCAGTACTTC	CASGRNRGWETQYF
TRBV7-2	NA	TRBJ2-7	NA	18	TGTGCCAGCAGCCCCTCGGTGGGTAGCGCAATGAGACTAAACGAGCAGTACTTC	CASSPSVGSAMRLNEQYF